One and the same sample provided the 20 T cell receptor beta chains below, sequenced in a study of immunodeficiency. The method was immunoSEQ multiplex PCR; TCRdb's version includes in-frame clones alone and lacks a portion of them. The sample lists 1,400 to 1,500 clones; 93% were seen once. Source material: CD8+ T cells from blood. The receptors stem from a human donor in good health.

The chain is built from TRBV4-1 and TRBJ2-3; 11 nucleotides align to TRBD2. The CDR3 sequence is 16 residues long. J gave up 2 bases and V 5 bases, and 6 bases lay outside the gene matches. The V gene's germline CDR1 is MGHRA and CDR2 YSYEKL. CDR3 DNA sequence: TGCGCCAGCAGCTTGACTAGCGGGGCCACCACAGATACGCAGTATTTT. Amino acids: CASSLTSGATTDTQYF.

The genes are TRBV10-1 and TRBJ1-1; no clear D gene. The germline V gene encodes CDR1 WNHNN and CDR2 SYGVQD (reference sequence). V lost 6 bases and J lost 2, with 10 bases in between. CDR3 length: 13 residues. The CDR3 DNA is TGCGCCAGCAGAGAAAGAATTAACACTGAAGCTTTCTTT. It yields the protein CASRERINTEAFF.

The rearrangement uses TRBV3-1 (or the pseudogene TRBV3-2) and TRBJ1-2; no definite D call. With 1 base removed from V and 4 bases from J, the gap between germline ends came to 16 bases. Per germline, CDR1 LGHDT and CDR2 YNNKEL (reference sequence). CDR3 length: 16 residues. The CDR3 spells CASSQGRGNLSYGYTF. CDR3 nucleotide sequence: TGTGCCAGCAGCCAAGGTCGAGGGAACCTCTCCTATGGCTACACCTTC.

The J gene is TRBJ2-1, the V gene TRBV6-5; D is uncertain. Germline-derived CDR1 and CDR2 are MNHEY and SVGAGI. V was clipped by 0 bases and J by 7 bases, with 7 bases between them. The CDR3 totals 13 residues. CDR3 DNA sequence: TGTGCCAGCAGTTACTCGGTGGGGAATGAGCAGTTCTTC. This gives the protein CASSYSVGNEQFF.

This clone occurred a few times. The rearrangement joins TRBV4-1 to TRBJ1-5, with D possibly TRBD1 on 6 matching bases. V was clipped by 4 bases and J by 5 bases, with 15 bases between them. The CDR3 consists of 15 residues. The V gene's germline CDR1 is MGHRA and CDR2 YSYEKL. For the CDR3, the DNA is TGCGCCAGCAGCCTCCGAGGGGGGATGGATCAGCCCCAGCATTTT. Protein: CASSLRGGMDQPQHF.

Details on this clone: The same CDR3 is also encoded by other DNA sequences in this sample. The chain joins TRBV27 to TRBJ2-7, with 12 bases matching TRBD1. Germline loops: CDR1 MNHEY, CDR2 SMNVEV (reference sequence). CDR3 length: 14 amino acids. The ends lost 4 bases at V and 9 bases at J; junction bases unmatched: 7. CDR3 protein: CASSSGTGGNGQYF. The CDR3 bases are TGTGCCAGCAGTTCCGGGACAGGGGGCAATGGGCAGTACTTC.

The V gene is TRBV15, the J gene TRBJ1-1; no clear D. The CDR3 has 12 residues. The V end was cut by 2 bases, the J end by 8 bases, with 9 bases between. Germline V gene lookup returns CDR1 LNHNV and CDR2 YYDKDF (reference sequence). The CDR3 loop reads CATSRFTTEAFF. The CDR3 nucleotides read TGTGCCACCAGCAGATTTACAACAGAAGCTTTCTTT.

The rearrangement uses TRBV15 and TRBJ2-1; 10 bases map to TRBD2. The CDR3 is 18 amino acids. Germline loops: CDR1 LNHNV, CDR2 YYDKDF (reference sequence). J gave up 1 base and V 1 base, and 7 bases lay outside the gene matches. Here the CDR3 DNA reads TGTGCCACCAGCAGAGTAGCGGGGGGTTTTGCGTCCTACAATGAGCAGTTCTTC. Translating it yields CATSRVAGGFASYNEQFF. Complete variable domain (other parts from reference TRBV15 and TRBJ2-1): DAMVIQNPRYQVTQFGKPVTLSCSQTLNHNVMYWYQQKSSQAPKLLFHYYDKDFNNEADTPDNFQSRRPNTSFCFLDIRSPGLGDTAMYLCATSRVAGGFASYNEQFFGPGTRLTVL.

This clone was counted once. This chain links TRBV13 with TRBJ1-1; TRBD1 matches at 8 bases. The CDR3 covers 14 residues. V was clipped by 0 bases and J by 5 bases; unmatched bases: 2. From germline, CDR1 is PRHDT and CDR2 FYEKMQ (reference sequence). DNA for the CDR3: TGTGCCAGCAGCTTAGGCAGGGGGCGTACTGAAGCTTTCTTT. This gives the protein CASSLGRGRTEAFF.

This clone came up once. V is TRBV27 and J is TRBJ2-7; D remains ambiguous. CDR1 MNHEY and CDR2 SMNVEV come from the germline V gene (reference sequence). V was clipped by 10 bases and J by 5 bases, with 12 bases between them. This CDR3 has 11 residues. The CDR3 coding sequence is TGTGCCACCGCAAGGGCCGACGAGCAGTACTTC. Protein product: CATARADEQYF.

The chain recombines TRBV28 with TRBJ1-4; D is unclear. Between the trimmed V and J ends, which lost 3 bases and 7 bases, there was a span of 12 bases. Germline values: CDR1 MDHEN, CDR2 SYDVKM. The CDR3 loop spans 14 amino acids. The DNA of the CDR3 is TGTGCCAGCAGTTTGGAGGGAGTCGGTGAAAAACTGTTTTTT. It yields the protein CASSLEGVGEKLFF.

The rearrangement links TRBV5-1 to TRBJ1-1; D not resolved. Germline-derived CDR1 and CDR2 are SGHRS and YFSETQ. With 2 bases removed from V and 4 bases from J, the gap between germline ends came to 9 bases. The CDR3 has 13 residues. CDR3 sequence reads: CASSLRVGTEAFF. CDR3 bases: TGCGCCAGCAGCTTAAGGGTGGGCACTGAAGCTTTCTTT.

This chain links TRBV24-1 with TRBJ2-1, with D possibly TRBD2 on 5 matching bases. The CDR3 is 12 residues long. The V end lost 5 bases, the J end lost 4 bases, and 5 bases lay between the germline ends. CDR1 and CDR2 (germline): KGHDR, SFDVKD. The CDR3 loop reads CATSGGYNEQFF. DNA for the CDR3: TGTGCCACCAGTGGCGGGTACAATGAGCAGTTCTTC.

The rearrangement links TRBV18 to TRBJ2-1, with 11 positions matching TRBD2. J gave up 3 bases and V 3 bases, and 4 bases lay outside the gene matches. This CDR3 contains 16 residues. Germline lookup yields CDR1 KGHSH and CDR2 LQKENI. CDR3 residues: CASSPNSGGDYNEQFF. The CDR3 DNA reads as TGTGCCAGCTCACCTAATAGCGGGGGGGACTACAATGAGCAGTTCTTC. Full variable domain (missing parts from reference TRBV18 and TRBJ2-1): NAGVMQNPRHLVRRRGQEARLRCSPMKGHSHVYWYRQLPEEGLKFMVYLQKENIIDESGMPKERFSAEFPKEGPSILRIQQVVRGDSAAYFCASSPNSGGDYNEQFFGPGTRLTVL.

V and J are TRBV6-1 and TRBJ2-5; D gene unclear. Trimming shortened V by 2 bases and J by 5 bases, and 15 bases separated the two germline ends. The germline gives CDR1 MNHNS, CDR2 SASEGT. The CDR3 contains 15 residues. The DNA of the CDR3 is TGTGCCAGCAGTGAACGGGCAGGTGGGATGGAGACCCAGTACTTC. Translation: CASSERAGGMETQYF.

The genes are TRBV27 and TRBJ1-3; a possible D gene is TRBD1 (6 bases). Trimming left V 5 bases short and J 0 bases short, with 14 bases between. The CDR3 runs 16 residues. The germline gives CDR1 MNHEY, CDR2 SMNVEV (reference sequence). DNA for the CDR3: TGTGCCAGCAGTCCTACCGGGACACACTCTGGAAACACCATATATTTT. Its translation: CASSPTGTHSGNTIYF.

The chain links TRBV4-2 to TRBJ2-7; 7 bases line up with TRBD2. The germline CDR1 and CDR2 sequences are LGHNA and YNFKEQ. V shed 1 base and J 3 bases; nucleotides not matched to a gene: 9. This CDR3 contains 16 residues. CDR3 loop: CASSQGIRTRSYEQYF. The CDR3 nucleotides are TGTGCCAGCAGCCAAGGAATCCGGACTAGAAGCTACGAGCAGTACTTC.

The genes are TRBV5-6 and TRBJ2-3; D is possibly TRBD1 or TRBD2 (6 bases each). The CDR3 covers 14 residues. Trimming took off 4 bases at V and 0 bases at J, with 9 bases between the two ends. Germline values: CDR1 SGHDT, CDR2 YYEEEE. DNA of the CDR3: TGTGCCAGCAGCAGGAGGGGGAGCACAGATACGCAGTATTTT. Its protein is CASSRRGSTDTQYF.

CDR3 coding DNA: TGTGCCACCAGTGATTTGCTTAAGACTGCCACCCGCTCCTACAATGAGCAGTTCTTC. It codes for CATSDLLKTATRSYNEQFF. The chain is built from TRBV24-1 and TRBJ2-1, with D hard to call. From germline, CDR1 is KGHDR and CDR2 SFDVKD. The CDR3 spans 19 residues. Between the trimmed V and J ends, which lost 0 bases and 0 bases, there was a span of 17 bases.

The chain couples TRBV5-6 to TRBJ1-2; D not resolved. Germline CDR1 SGHDT, CDR2 YYEEEE. The CDR3 is 12 residues long. The V end lost 8 bases, the J end lost 2 bases, and 10 bases lay between the germline ends. CDR3: CASEDGNYGYTF. CDR3 nucleotides: TGTGCCAGTGAGGACGGAAACTATGGCTACACCTTC.